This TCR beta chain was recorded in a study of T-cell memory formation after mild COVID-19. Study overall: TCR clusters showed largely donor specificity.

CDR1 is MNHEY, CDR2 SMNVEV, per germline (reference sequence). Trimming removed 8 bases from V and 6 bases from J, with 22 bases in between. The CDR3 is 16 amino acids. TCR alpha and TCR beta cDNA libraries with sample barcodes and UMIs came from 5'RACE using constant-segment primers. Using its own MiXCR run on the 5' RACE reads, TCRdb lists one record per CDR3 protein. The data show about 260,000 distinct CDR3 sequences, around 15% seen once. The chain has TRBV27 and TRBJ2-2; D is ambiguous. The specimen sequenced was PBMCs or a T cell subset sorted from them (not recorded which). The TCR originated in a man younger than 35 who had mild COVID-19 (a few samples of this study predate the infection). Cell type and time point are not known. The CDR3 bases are TGTGCCAGCGCCCCCGGGTCCTTAATGATGGCCGGGGAGCTGTTTTTT. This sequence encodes CASAPGSLMMAGELFF.